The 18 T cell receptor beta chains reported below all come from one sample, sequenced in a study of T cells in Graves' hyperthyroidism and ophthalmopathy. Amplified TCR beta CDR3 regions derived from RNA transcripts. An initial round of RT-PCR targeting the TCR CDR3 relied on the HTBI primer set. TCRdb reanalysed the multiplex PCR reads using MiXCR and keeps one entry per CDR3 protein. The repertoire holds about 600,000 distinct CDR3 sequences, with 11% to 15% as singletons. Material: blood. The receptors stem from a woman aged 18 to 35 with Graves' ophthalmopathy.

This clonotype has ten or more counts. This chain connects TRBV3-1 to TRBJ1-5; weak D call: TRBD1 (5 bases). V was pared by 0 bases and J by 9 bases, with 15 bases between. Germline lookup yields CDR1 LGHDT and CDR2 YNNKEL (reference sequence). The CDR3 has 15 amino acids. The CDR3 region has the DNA TGTGCCAGCAGCCAAGACAGGACCCCAGGGCCGCCCCAGCATTTT. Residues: CASSQDRTPGPPQHF.

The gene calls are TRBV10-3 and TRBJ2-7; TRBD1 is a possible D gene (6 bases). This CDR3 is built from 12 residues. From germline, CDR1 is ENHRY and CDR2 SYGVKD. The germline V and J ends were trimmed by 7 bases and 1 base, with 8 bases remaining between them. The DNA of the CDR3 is TGTGCCATCACTACAGGGTCCTACGAGCAGTACTTC. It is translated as CAITTGSYEQYF.

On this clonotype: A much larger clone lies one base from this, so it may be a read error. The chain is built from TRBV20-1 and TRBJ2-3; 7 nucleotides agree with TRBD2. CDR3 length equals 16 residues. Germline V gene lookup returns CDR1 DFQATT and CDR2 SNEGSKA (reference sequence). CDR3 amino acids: CSASSPAGEGTDTRYF. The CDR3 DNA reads TGCAGTGCTAGCTCACCGGCGGGAGAGGGCACAGATACGCGGTATTTT.

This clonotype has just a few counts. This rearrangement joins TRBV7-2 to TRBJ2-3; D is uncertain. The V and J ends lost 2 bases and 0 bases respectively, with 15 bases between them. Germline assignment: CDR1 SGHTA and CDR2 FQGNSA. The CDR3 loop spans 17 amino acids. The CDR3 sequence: CASSLLRASGSTDTQYF. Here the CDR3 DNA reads TGTGCCAGCAGCTTACTAAGGGCTAGTGGTAGCACAGATACGCAGTATTTT.

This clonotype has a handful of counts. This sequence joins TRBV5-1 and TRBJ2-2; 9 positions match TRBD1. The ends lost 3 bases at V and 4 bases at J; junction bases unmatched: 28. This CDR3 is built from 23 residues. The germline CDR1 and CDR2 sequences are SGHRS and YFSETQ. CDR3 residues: CASSSSEGSGQGERGPGTGELFF. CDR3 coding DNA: TGCGCCAGCAGCTCCAGTGAGGGTTCGGGACAGGGCGAGCGGGGCCCGGGCACCGGGGAGCTGTTTTTT.

This CDR3 is CASSVGRDRDEQYF. As DNA, the CDR3 is TGTGCCAGCAGCGTAGGGAGGGATCGGGACGAGCAGTACTTC. The chain combines TRBV9 with TRBJ2-7; TRBD2 might be the D (6 bases). The CDR3 loop spans 14 amino acids. Trimming took 0 bases from V and 5 from J, leaving 12 bases between them. Germline assignment: CDR1 SGDLS and CDR2 YYNGEE. The full variable domain, rest sourced from reference TRBV9 and TRBJ2-7, is DSGVTQTPKHLITATGQRVTLRCSPRSGDLSVYWYQQSLDQGLQFLIQYYNGEERAKGNILERFSAQQFPDLHSELNLSSLELGDSALYFCASSVGRDRDEQYFGPGTRLTVT.

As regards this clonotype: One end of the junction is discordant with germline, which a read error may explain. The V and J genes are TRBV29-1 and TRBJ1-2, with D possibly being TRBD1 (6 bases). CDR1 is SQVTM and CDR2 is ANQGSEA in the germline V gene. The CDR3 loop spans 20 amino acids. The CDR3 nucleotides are TGCAGCATTGAAGATCAGACGGGGGGGCAGGACCCTCTGGGAGGCTATGGCTACACCTTC. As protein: CSIEDQTGGQDPLGGYGYTF.

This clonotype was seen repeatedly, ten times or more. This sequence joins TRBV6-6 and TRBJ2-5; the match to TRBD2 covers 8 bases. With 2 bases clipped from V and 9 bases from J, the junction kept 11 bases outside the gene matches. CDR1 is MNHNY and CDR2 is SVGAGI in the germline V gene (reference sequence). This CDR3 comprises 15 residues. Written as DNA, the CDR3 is TGTGCCAGCAGTTACAGTAGCGGGACCGCCGGGGCCCAGTACTTC. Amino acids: CASSYSSGTAGAQYF.

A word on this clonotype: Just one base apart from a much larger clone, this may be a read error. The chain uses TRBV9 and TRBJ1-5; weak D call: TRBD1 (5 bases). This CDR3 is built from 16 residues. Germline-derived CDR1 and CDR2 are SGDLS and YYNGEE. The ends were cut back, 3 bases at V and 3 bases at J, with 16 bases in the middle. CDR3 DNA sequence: TGTGCCAGCAGCGGGGGTGGGGGAGTCGACAATCAGCCCCAGCATTTT. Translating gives CASSGGGGVDNQPQHF.

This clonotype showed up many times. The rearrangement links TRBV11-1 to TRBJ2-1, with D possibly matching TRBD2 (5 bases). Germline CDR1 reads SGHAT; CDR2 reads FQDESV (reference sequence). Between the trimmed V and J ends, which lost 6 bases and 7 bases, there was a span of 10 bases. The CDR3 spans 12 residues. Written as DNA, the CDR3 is TGTGCCAGCAGTTGGACTCTTAATGAGCAGTTCTTC. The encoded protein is CASSWTLNEQFF.

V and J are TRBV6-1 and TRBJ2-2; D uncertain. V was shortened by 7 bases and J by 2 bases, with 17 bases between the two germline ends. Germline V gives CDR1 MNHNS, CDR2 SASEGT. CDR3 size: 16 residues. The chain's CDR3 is CASTPGRGPNTGELFF. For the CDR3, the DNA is TGTGCCAGCACTCCCGGGCGAGGTCCCAACACCGGGGAGCTGTTTTTT.

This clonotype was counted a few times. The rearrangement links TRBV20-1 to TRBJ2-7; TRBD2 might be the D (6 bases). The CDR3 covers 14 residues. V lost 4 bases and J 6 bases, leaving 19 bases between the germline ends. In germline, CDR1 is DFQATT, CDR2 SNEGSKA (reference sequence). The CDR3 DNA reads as TGCAGTGCTAAAGGGGTAGGGACTGTAAGCGAGCAGTACTTC. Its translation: CSAKGVGTVSEQYF.

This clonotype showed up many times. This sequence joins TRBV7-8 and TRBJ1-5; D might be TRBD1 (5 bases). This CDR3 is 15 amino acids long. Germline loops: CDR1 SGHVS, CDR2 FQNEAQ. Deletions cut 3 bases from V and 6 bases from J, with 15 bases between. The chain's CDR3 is CASSLEGTRLQPQHF. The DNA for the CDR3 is TGTGCCAGCAGCTTGGAGGGGACTCGACTTCAGCCCCAGCATTTT.

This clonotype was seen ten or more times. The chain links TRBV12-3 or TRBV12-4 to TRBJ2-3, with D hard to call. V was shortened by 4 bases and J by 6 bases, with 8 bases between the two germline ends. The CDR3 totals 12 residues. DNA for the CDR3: TGTGCCAGCAGTTACGACGGGGATACGCAGTATTTT. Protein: CASSYDGDTQYF.

The CDR3 sequence is CASSAQTGALGTDTQYF. The CDR3 DNA follows: TGCGCCAGCAGCGCCCAGACAGGGGCGCTGGGGACAGATACGCAGTATTTT. V is TRBV5-1 and J is TRBJ2-3; TRBD1 matches 8 bases. The CDR3 has 17 residues. The V gene end was trimmed by 4 bases and the J gene end by 3 bases; junction bases not matched to a gene: 13. The germline V gene has CDR1 SGHRS and CDR2 YFSETQ.

The CDR3 DNA sequence: TGTGCTACCCGTCCGGAGCGGGGACAGGGGACCTCTAACTATGGCTACACCTTC. Its protein is CATRPERGQGTSNYGYTF. The chain carries TRBV3-1 and TRBJ1-2, with 10 bases that match TRBD1. CDR3 length: 18 residues. Per germline, CDR1 LGHDT and CDR2 YNNKEL (reference sequence).

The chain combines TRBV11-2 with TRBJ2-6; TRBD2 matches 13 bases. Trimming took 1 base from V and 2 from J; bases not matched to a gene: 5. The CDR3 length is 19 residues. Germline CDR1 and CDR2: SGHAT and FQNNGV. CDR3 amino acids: CASSLGFGLAGAGANVLTF. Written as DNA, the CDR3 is TGTGCCAGCAGCTTAGGTTTTGGACTAGCGGGAGCTGGGGCCAACGTCCTGACTTTC. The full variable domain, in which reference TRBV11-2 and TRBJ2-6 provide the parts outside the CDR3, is EAGVAQSPRYKIIEKRQSVAFWCNPISGHATLYWYQQILGQGPKLLIQFQNNGVVDDSQLPKDRFSAERLKGVDSTLKIQPAKLEDSAVYLCASSLGFGLAGAGANVLTFGAGSRLTVL.

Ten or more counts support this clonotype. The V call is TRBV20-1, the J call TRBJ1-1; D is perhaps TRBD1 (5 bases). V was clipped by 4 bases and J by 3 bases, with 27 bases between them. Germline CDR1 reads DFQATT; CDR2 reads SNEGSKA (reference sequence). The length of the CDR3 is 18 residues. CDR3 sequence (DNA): TGCAGTGCTACCCCCCGCCGGGGCGGGGGGACGAGGGACACTGAAGCTTTCTTT. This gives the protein CSATPRRGGGTRDTEAFF.